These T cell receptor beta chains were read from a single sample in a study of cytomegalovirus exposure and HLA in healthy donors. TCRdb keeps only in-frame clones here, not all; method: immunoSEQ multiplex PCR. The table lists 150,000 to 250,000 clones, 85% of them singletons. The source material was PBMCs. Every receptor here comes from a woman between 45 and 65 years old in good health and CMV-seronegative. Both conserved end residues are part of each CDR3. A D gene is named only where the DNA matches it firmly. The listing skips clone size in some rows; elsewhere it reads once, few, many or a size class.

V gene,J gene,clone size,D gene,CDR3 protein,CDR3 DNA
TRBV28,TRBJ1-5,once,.,CASSLMRRYSNQPQHF,TGTGCCAGCAGTTTAATGCGGCGATATAGCAATCAGCCCCAGCATTTT
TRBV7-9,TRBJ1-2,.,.,CSSSQPRDINSF,TGTTCCAGCAGCCAACCTCGGGACATCAATTCCTTC
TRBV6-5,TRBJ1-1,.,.,CASSTYRTGNTEAFF,TGTGCCAGCAGTACCTACAGGACCGGAAACACTGAAGCTTTCTTT
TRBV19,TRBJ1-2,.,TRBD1,CASSIVQGGYGYTF,TGTGCCAGTAGTATAGTGCAGGGGGGCTATGGCTACACCTTC
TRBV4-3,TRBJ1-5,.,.,CASSQDFGGNQPQHF,TGCGCCAGCAGCCAAGATTTTGGAGGCAATCAGCCCCAGCATTTT
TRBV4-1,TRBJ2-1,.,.,CASSQEGVASAYNEQFF,TGCGCCAGCAGCCAAGAAGGTGTAGCTAGCGCCTACAATGAGCAGTTCTTC
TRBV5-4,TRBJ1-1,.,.,CASSLGQGLNTEAFF,TGTGCCAGCAGCTTGGGTCAGGGCCTCAACACTGAAGCTTTCTTT
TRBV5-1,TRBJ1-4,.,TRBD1,CASSLEGTENEKLFF,TGCGCCAGCAGCTTGGAAGGGACAGAGAATGAAAAACTGTTTTTT
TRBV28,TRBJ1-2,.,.,CASSLGTYDGGYTF,TGTGCCAGCAGTCTGGGGACTTACGACGGGGGCTACACCTTC
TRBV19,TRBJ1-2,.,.,CASSRGQGTYGYTF,TGTGCCAGTAGTAGGGGGCAGGGTACCTATGGCTACACCTTC
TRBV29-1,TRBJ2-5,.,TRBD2,CSVEGAGGVGETQYF,TGCAGCGTTGAGGGCGCGGGAGGGGTAGGTGAGACCCAGTACTTC
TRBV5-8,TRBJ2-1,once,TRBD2,CASSLSGRAHNEQFF,TGTGCCAGCAGCCTTAGCGGGAGGGCTCACAATGAGCAGTTCTTC
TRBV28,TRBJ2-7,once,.,CASSLGGGPGGSEQYF,TGTGCCAGCAGTTTAGGGGGGGGGCCCGGGGGCTCCGAGCAGTACTTC
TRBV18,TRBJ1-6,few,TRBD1,CASSRDRAPDSPLHF,TGTGCCAGCTCACGGGACAGGGCGCCGGATTCACCCCTCCACTTT
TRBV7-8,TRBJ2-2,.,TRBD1,CASSDITGGFRTGELFF,TGTGCCAGCAGCGACATAACAGGGGGCTTTCGCACCGGGGAGCTGTTTTTT
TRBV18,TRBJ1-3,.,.,CASSRGGGQYGNTIYF,TGTGCCAGCTCCCGTGGCGGGGGGCAGTATGGAAACACCATATATTTT
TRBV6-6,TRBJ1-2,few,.,CASSPGTNYGYTF,TGTGCCAGCAGTCCCGGGACTAACTATGGCTACACCTTC
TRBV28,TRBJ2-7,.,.,CASSPDREQYF,TGTGCCAGCAGTCCCGACAGGGAGCAGTACTTC
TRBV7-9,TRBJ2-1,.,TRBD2,CSSSLGASGKLYNEQFF,TGTTCCAGCAGCTTAGGTGCTAGCGGGAAACTATACAATGAGCAGTTCTTC
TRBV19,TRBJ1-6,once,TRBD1,CASRQGLNSPLHF,TGTGCCAGCCGACAGGGTCTTAATTCACCCCTCCACTTT
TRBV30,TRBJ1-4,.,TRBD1,CAWAGTALRTNEKLFF,TGTGCCTGGGCCGGGACAGCCCTGCGAACTAATGAAAAACTGTTTTTT
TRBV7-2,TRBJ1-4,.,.,CASSPGREDEKLFF,TGTGCCAGCAGCCCAGGGCGAGAGGACGAAAAACTGTTTTTT
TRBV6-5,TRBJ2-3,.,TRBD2,CASSYLGGRTDTQYF,TGTGCCAGCAGTTATCTGGGAGGGCGCACAGATACGCAGTATTTT
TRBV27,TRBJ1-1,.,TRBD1,CASSSGQRSEAFF,TGTGCCAGCAGTTCGGGACAGAGAAGTGAAGCTTTCTTT
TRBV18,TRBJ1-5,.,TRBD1,CASSRGQGAGNQPQHF,TGTGCCAGCTCACGGGGACAGGGGGCAGGGAATCAGCCCCAGCATTTT
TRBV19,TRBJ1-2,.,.,CASRGKGNPYGYTF,TGTGCCAGTAGAGGAAAGGGGAATCCTTATGGCTACACCTTC
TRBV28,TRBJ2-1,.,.,CASSTLTANEQFF,TGTGCCAGCAGTACCCTGACAGCTAATGAGCAGTTCTTC
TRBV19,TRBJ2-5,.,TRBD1,CASSRDSKETQYF,TGTGCCAGTAGCCGGGACAGCAAAGAGACCCAGTACTTC
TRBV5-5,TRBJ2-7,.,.,CASSLSRVDEQYF,TGTGCCAGCAGCTTGTCCAGGGTAGACGAGCAGTACTTC
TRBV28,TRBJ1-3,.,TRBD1,CASSPVPGQGYF,TGTGCCAGCAGTCCGGTCCCGGGACAGGGCTATTTT
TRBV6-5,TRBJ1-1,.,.,CASSYSIQGSHTEAFF,TGTGCCAGCAGTTACTCGATTCAGGGGAGTCATACTGAAGCTTTCTTT
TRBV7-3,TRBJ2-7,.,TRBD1,CASSLASGTGSYEQYF,TGTGCCAGCAGCTTAGCTTCCGGGACAGGCTCCTACGAGCAGTACTTC
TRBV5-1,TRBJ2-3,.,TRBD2,CASSLPSGADTDTQYF,TGCGCCAGCAGCTTGCCTAGCGGGGCTGACACAGATACGCAGTATTTT
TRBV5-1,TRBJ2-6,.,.,CASSSGHPGANVLTF,TGCGCCAGCAGCTCAGGACATCCTGGGGCCAACGTCCTGACTTTC
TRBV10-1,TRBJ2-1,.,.,CASIITWRVSFNEQFF,TGCGCCAGCATCATTACGTGGAGGGTAAGTTTCAATGAGCAGTTCTTC
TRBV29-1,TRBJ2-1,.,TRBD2,CSVERTSRYNEQFF,TGCAGCGTTGAGCGGACTAGCAGATACAATGAGCAGTTCTTC
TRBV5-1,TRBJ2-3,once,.,CASSPLASGTDTQYF,TGCGCCAGCAGCCCGCTAGCGTCCGGCACAGATACGCAGTATTTT
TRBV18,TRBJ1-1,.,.,CASSPLPNTEAFF,TGTGCCAGCTCACCCCTCCCGAACACTGAAGCTTTCTTT
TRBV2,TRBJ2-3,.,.,CASSRRDTPSTDTQYF,TGTGCCAGCAGTCGACGGGACACCCCTAGCACAGATACGCAGTATTTT
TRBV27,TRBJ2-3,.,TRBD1,CASKLRDRHTDTQYF,TGTGCCAGCAAACTCCGGGACAGGCACACAGATACGCAGTATTTT
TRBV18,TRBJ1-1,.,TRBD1,CASSSGTGKNTEAFF,TGTGCCAGCTCATCAGGGACAGGGAAAAACACTGAAGCTTTCTTT
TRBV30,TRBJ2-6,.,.,CAWKIGSGANVLTF,TGTGCCTGGAAAATCGGCTCTGGGGCCAACGTCCTGACTTTC
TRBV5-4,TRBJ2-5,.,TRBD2,CATKLAGVLETQYF,TGTGCTACCAAACTAGCGGGAGTCTTAGAGACCCAGTACTTC
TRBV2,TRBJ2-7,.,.,CASSVGRDYEQYF,TGTGCCAGCAGTGTGGGCAGAGACTACGAGCAGTACTTC
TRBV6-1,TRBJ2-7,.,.,CASSERQGGPYGQYF,TGTGCCAGCAGTGAACGGCAGGGGGGTCCCTACGGGCAGTACTTC
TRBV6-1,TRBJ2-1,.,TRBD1,CASSESLSAGTGVLNEQFF,TGTGCCAGCAGTGAATCATTATCAGCCGGGACAGGGGTACTAAACGAGCAGTTCTTC
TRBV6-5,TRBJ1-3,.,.,CASSYSGNYAGNTIYF,TGTGCCAGCAGTTACAGCGGCAACTATGCTGGAAACACCATATATTTT